This is a list of T cell receptor beta chains from one sample in a study of type 1 regulatory T cells. Antigens for these TCRs are unknown. TCRdb redid the calling of the reads with MiXCR, one entry per CDR3 protein. This sample has about 62,000 distinct CDR3 sequences, with 60% to 65% found just once. Source material: cultured non-Tr1 T cells, either the whole culture or a sorted T cell fraction (not recorded which). These TCRs come from a human donor in good health. Each CDR3 is given with its conserved first and last residue. D genes are given only for firm matches. For some rows the clone size is stated as once, few or many, or as a class when expanded; others skip it.

CASSYFETAHGQPQHF | TGTGCCAGCAGTTACTTCGAGACAGCCCACGGTCAGCCCCAGCATTTT | TRBJ1-5 | TRBV6-2/TRBV6-3 | NA | NA
CASSLGIDSETQYF | TGCGCCAGCAGCTTGGGAATTGATTCCGAGACCCAGTACTTC | TRBJ2-5 | TRBV5-1 | few | NA
CAWSKFYEQYF | TGTGCCTGGAGTAAATTCTACGAGCAGTACTTC | TRBJ2-7 | TRBV30 | NA | NA
CASSSTGFGISYEQYF | TGTGCCAGCAGCTCGACAGGTTTTGGGATTTCCTACGAGCAGTACTTC | TRBJ2-7 | TRBV11-2 | NA | NA
CSVESTQGGYTF | TGCAGCGTTGAATCCACTCAGGGAGGCTACACCTTC | TRBJ1-2 | TRBV29-1 | NA | NA
CASGVPPGTEAFF | TGTGCCAGCGGCGTACCCCCCGGCACTGAAGCTTTCTTT | TRBJ1-1 | TRBV6-5 | NA | NA
CASSPFGRGGPETQYF | TGTGCCAGCAGTCCCTTCGGGCGGGGGGGGCCAGAGACCCAGTACTTC | TRBJ2-5 | TRBV7-8 | NA | TRBD2
CASSLDVGTNTGELFF | TGCGCCAGCAGCTTGGATGTGGGCACCAACACCGGGGAGCTGTTTTTT | TRBJ2-2 | TRBV5-1 | NA | NA
CSASAGYQETQYF | TGCAGTGCTAGTGCAGGGTACCAAGAGACCCAGTACTTC | TRBJ2-5 | TRBV20-1 | once | NA
CASRGQVNQPQHF | TGTGCCAGCAGGGGACAGGTCAATCAGCCCCAGCATTTT | TRBJ1-5 | TRBV2 | NA | TRBD1
CASSLATNNEQFF | TGTGCCAGCAGTTTAGCTACTAACAATGAGCAGTTCTTC | TRBJ2-1 | TRBV28 | few | NA
CSAEGGQGPYYTGELFF | TGCAGTGCTGAAGGGGGACAGGGCCCCTATTACACCGGGGAGCTGTTTTTT | TRBJ2-2 | TRBV20-1 | NA | TRBD1
CSTRTGGKEQYF | TGCAGTACTAGGACAGGGGGCAAAGAGCAGTACTTC | TRBJ2-7 | TRBV20-1 | few | TRBD1
CSVTTSSYNEQFF | TGCAGCGTAACTACCAGCTCCTACAATGAGCAGTTCTTC | TRBJ2-1 | TRBV29-1 | few | NA
CASSSRHPRTLFIEQFF | TGTGCCAGCAGCTCAAGACACCCCAGGACCCTCTTTATTGAGCAGTTCTTC | TRBJ2-1 | TRBV3-1 | NA | NA
CASTLPGGQQYF | TGTGCCAGCACTCTACCCGGCGGTCAGCAGTACTTC | TRBJ2-7 | TRBV12-3/TRBV12-4 | NA | NA
CASSLQGATGELFF | TGCGCCAGCTCCTTACAGGGGGCTACCGGGGAGCTGTTTTTT | TRBJ2-2 | TRBV5-1 | NA | TRBD1
CASSLEGASGKRTDTQYF | TGTGCCAGCAGTTTAGAAGGGGCTAGCGGGAAAAGGACAGATACGCAGTATTTT | TRBJ2-3 | TRBV27 | NA | TRBD2
CASSQDLGCGRLRSYNEQFF | TGTGCCAGCAGCCAAGACCTGGGTTGCGGGAGACTCCGGTCCTACAATGAGCAGTTCTTC | TRBJ2-1 | TRBV3-1 | NA | TRBD2
CASSFLTDRDQETQYF | TGCGCCAGCAGCTTCTTGACGGACAGGGATCAAGAGACCCAGTACTTC | TRBJ2-5 | TRBV5-1 | NA | TRBD1
CASSQLRERKNAGELFF | TGCGCCAGCAGCCAGCTCAGGGAGCGGAAGAACGCCGGGGAGCTGTTTTTT | TRBJ2-2 | TRBV4-1 | NA | NA
CASSPTAQGSTEAFF | TGTGCCAGCTCACCCACAGCCCAGGGGAGCACTGAAGCTTTCTTT | TRBJ1-1 | TRBV18 | NA | NA
CASRDGQGEQYF | TGTGCCAGCAGAGATGGACAGGGAGAGCAGTACTTC | TRBJ2-7 | TRBV6-1 | few | TRBD1
CATSVGQLGDDEQFF | TGTGCCACCAGTGTAGGGCAGTTAGGGGATGATGAGCAGTTCTTC | TRBJ2-1 | TRBV24-1 | NA | NA
CASSFTGEPETQYF | TGTGCCAGCAGCTTTACAGGGGAACCGGAGACCCAGTACTTC | TRBJ2-5 | TRBV7-3 | NA | TRBD1
CASRFELAGLNEQFF | TGTGCCAGCCGTTTCGAACTAGCGGGCTTAAATGAGCAGTTCTTC | TRBJ2-1 | TRBV6-2/TRBV6-3 | NA | TRBD2
CASSRPSGYNEQFF | TGTGCCAGTAGTAGGCCTAGCGGGTACAATGAGCAGTTCTTC | TRBJ2-1 | TRBV19 | NA | TRBD2
CSAETSGSMDTQYF | TGCAGTGCCGAGACTAGCGGGAGTATGGATACGCAGTATTTT | TRBJ2-3 | TRBV20-1 | NA | TRBD2
CASSLSRAHVQSSTDTQYF | TGTGCCAGCAGTTTATCGCGGGCACATGTCCAATCTAGCACAGATACGCAGTATTTT | TRBJ2-3 | TRBV27 | NA | NA
CASSFQGGRYYEQYF | TGTGCCAGCAGTTTTCAGGGGGGGAGGTACTACGAGCAGTACTTC | TRBJ2-7 | TRBV27 | NA | NA
CSAQTSVGTGELFF | TGCAGTGCCCAGACTAGCGTAGGCACCGGGGAGCTGTTTTTT | TRBJ2-2 | TRBV20-1 | few | TRBD2
CASREEGDRGYSPLHF | TGTGCCAGCAGGGAAGAGGGAGACAGGGGTTACTCACCCCTCCACTTT | TRBJ1-6 | TRBV28 | NA | TRBD1
CASSPRTGQNQPQHF | TGTGCCAGCTCACCTAGGACAGGTCAAAATCAGCCCCAGCATTTT | TRBJ1-5 | TRBV18 | NA | TRBD1
CASSPTFGTGGSNEQFF | TGTGCCAGCTCACCGACCTTCGGGACAGGGGGAAGCAATGAGCAGTTCTTC | TRBJ2-1 | TRBV18 | NA | TRBD1
CASSLMRHQGRSYNEQFF | TGTGCCAGCAGTTTGATGAGGCACCAGGGTAGGTCCTACAATGAGCAGTTCTTC | TRBJ2-1 | TRBV28 | NA | NA
CASTGGQASNSPLHF | TGTGCCAGCACCGGGGGACAGGCGAGCAATTCACCCCTCCACTTT | TRBJ1-6 | TRBV3-1 | NA | TRBD1
CASSRTSGASNNEQFF | TGCGCCAGCAGCAGGACTAGCGGGGCGTCAAACAATGAGCAGTTCTTC | TRBJ2-1 | TRBV5-1 | NA | TRBD2
CSARREGLRYEQYF | TGCAGTGCCCGTCGGGAGGGCCTCCGCTACGAGCAGTACTTC | TRBJ2-7 | TRBV20-1 | NA | TRBD2
CASSQDFTGGTDTQYF | TGCGCCAGCAGCCAAGATTTCACAGGGGGCACAGATACGCAGTATTTT | TRBJ2-3 | TRBV4-1 | once | TRBD1
CASRTAGLGSYEQYF | TGTGCCAGCCGCACCGCAGGACTGGGCTCCTACGAGCAGTACTTC | TRBJ2-7 | TRBV28 | NA | NA
CASSQDGHPGDTQYF | TGCGCCAGCAGCCAAGATGGGCACCCTGGGGATACGCAGTATTTT | TRBJ2-3 | TRBV4-1 | NA | NA
CASSQASGIGDEQFF | TGTGCCAGCAGCCAAGCTAGCGGGATCGGGGATGAGCAGTTCTTC | TRBJ2-1 | TRBV3-1 | NA | TRBD2
CAISEEDSSLNTIYF | TGTGCCATCAGTGAGGAGGACAGTAGTTTAAACACCATATATTTT | TRBJ1-3 | TRBV10-3 | NA | NA
CSARWGRGTGASNQPQHF | TGCAGTGCTAGATGGGGGAGGGGGACAGGGGCAAGCAATCAGCCCCAGCATTTT | TRBJ1-5 | TRBV20-1 | few | TRBD1
CATSDYEGGEQFF | TGTGCCACCAGTGATTATGAGGGAGGTGAGCAGTTCTTC | TRBJ2-1 | TRBV24-1 | NA | NA
CATSDAGQGATGELFF | TGTGCCACCAGTGATGCGGGACAGGGGGCGACCGGGGAGCTGTTTTTT | TRBJ2-2 | TRBV24-1 | NA | TRBD1
CASSNPGILAYPF | TGTGCCAGCAGCAACCCCGGCATACTAGCGTACCCATTT | TRBJ2-1 | TRBV7-8 | once | TRBD2
CASSPTGFVEQYF | TGTGCCAGCAGCCCGACAGGGTTTGTCGAGCAGTACTTC | TRBJ2-7 | TRBV3-1 | NA | TRBD1
CASTAVGYNEQFF | TGTGCCAGCACCGCGGTTGGTTACAATGAGCAGTTCTTC | TRBJ2-1 | TRBV7-2 | NA | NA
CASSRSRSTDTQYF | TGTGCCAGCAGCCGAAGCCGTAGCACAGATACGCAGTATTTT | TRBJ2-3 | TRBV3-1 | NA | NA
CASSHGQGDNEQFF | TGCGCCAGCAGCCACGGACAGGGAGACAATGAGCAGTTCTTC | TRBJ2-1 | TRBV4-3 | NA | TRBD1
CASSLGMGAIGSYTF | TGTGCCAGCAGCTTAGGCATGGGGGCCATTGGGTCCTACACCTTC | TRBJ1-2 | TRBV7-2 | few | NA
CASSPGLPTDTQYF | TGTGCCAGCTCGCCGGGACTACCCACAGATACGCAGTATTTT | TRBJ2-3 | TRBV18 | NA | TRBD2
CASSRTGDNNEQFF | TGTGCCAGCAGTAGGACGGGGGACAACAATGAGCAGTTCTTC | TRBJ2-1 | TRBV7-9 | few | NA